This T cell receptor beta chain was found in a study of blood T cell repertoires in COVID-19. Study-wide context: Acute and convalescent COVID-19 specimens originated in the United States, Italy and Spain. From T cells, B-cell-depleted T cells, or PBMCs came the material, which was cDNA or gDNA.

The CDR3 sequence is 12 residues long. In germline, CDR1 is LGHDT, CDR2 YNNKEL (reference sequence). The V and J ends lost 6 bases and 1 base respectively, with 6 bases between them. Sequencing was performed with immunoSEQ multiplex PCR; in TCRdb, only in-frame clones are kept and a portion is missing. This table holds about 27,000 clones, around 90% found once. The rearrangement uses TRBV3-1 (or the pseudogene TRBV3-2) and TRBJ1-1, with unresolved D. The TCR comes from a woman between 45 and 60 years old with active COVID-19. Source material: peripheral blood. This CDR3 reads CASRRENTEAFF. The CDR3 coding sequence is TGTGCCAGCAGGCGGGAGAACACTGAAGCTTTCTTT.